The text below deals with one T cell receptor (beta chain). This sample was included in a study of blood T cell repertoires in COVID-19. Study as a whole: COVID-19 samples from acute and convalescent phases originated in the United States, Italy and Spain. T cells, B-cell-depleted T cells, or PBMCs supplied cDNA or gDNA.

The table came from immunoSEQ multiplex PCR; TCRdb's copy has only in-frame clones and leaves some out. The sample contains 91,000 or so clones, about nine tenths of which appear only once. Germline-derived CDR1 and CDR2 are LGHDT and YNNKEL (reference sequence). This CDR3 comprises 14 residues. V lost 2 bases, J lost 7 bases, and 7 bases stayed unmatched. V and J are TRBV3-1 (or the pseudogene TRBV3-2) and TRBJ1-2, with 7 bases fitting TRBD1. Sequenced: peripheral blood. This TCR derives from a woman aged 50 to 60 in a cohort sampled during active COVID-19. Here the CDR3 DNA reads TGTGCCAGCAGCCAAACACAGGGGAGCGGTGGCTACACCTTC. Its translation: CASSQTQGSGGYTF.